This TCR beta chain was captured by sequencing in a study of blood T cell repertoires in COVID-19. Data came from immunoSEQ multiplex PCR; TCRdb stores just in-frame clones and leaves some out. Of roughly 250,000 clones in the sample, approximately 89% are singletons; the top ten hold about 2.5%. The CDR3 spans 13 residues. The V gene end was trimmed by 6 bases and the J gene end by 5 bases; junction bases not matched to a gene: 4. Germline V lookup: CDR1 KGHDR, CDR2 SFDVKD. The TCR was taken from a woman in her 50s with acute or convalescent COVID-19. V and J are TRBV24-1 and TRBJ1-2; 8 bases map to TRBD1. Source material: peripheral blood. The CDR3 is CATSITGGYGYTF. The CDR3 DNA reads TGTGCCACCAGTATCACAGGGGGTTATGGCTACACCTTC.